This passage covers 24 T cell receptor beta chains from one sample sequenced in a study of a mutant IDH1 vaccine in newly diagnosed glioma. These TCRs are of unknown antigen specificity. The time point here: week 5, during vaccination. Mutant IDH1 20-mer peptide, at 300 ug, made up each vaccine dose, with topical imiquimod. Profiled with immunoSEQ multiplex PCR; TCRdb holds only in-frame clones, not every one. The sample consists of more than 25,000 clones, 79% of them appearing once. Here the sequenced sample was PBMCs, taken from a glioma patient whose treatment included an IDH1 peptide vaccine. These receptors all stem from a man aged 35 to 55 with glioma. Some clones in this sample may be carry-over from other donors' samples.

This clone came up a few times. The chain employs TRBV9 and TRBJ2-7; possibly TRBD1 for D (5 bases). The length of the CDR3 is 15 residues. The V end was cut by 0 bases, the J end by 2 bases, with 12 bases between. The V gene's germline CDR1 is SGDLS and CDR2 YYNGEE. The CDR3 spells CASSVGVDSTYEQYF. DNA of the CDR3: TGTGCCAGCAGCGTAGGAGTTGACAGCACCTACGAGCAGTACTTC.

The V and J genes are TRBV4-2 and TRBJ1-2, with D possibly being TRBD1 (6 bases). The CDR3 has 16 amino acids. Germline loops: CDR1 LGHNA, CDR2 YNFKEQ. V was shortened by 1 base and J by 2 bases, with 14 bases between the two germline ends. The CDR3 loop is CASSQGSFQGNYGYTF. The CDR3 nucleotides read TGTGCCAGCAGCCAAGGGTCGTTCCAGGGGAACTATGGCTACACCTTC.

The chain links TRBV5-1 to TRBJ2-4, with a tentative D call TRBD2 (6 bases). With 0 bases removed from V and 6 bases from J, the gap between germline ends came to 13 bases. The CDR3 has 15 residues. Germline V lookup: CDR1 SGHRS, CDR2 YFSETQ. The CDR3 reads CASSLGFGSGNIQYF. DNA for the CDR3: TGCGCCAGCAGCTTGGGGTTCGGGAGCGGAAACATTCAGTACTTC.

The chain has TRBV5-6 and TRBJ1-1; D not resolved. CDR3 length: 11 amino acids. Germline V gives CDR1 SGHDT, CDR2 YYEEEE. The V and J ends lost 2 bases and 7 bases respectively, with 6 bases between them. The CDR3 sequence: CASSFYSEAFF. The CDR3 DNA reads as TGTGCCAGCAGCTTTTACAGTGAAGCTTTCTTT.

The CDR3 nucleotides are TGTGCCAGCAGCTTGCTAGGAAACACCATATATTTT. Amino acid sequence: CASSLLGNTIYF. The chain recombines TRBV7-9 with TRBJ1-3; D unresolved. The CDR3 runs to 12 residues. In germline, CDR1 is SEHNR, CDR2 FQNEAQ (reference sequence). V was clipped by 3 bases and J by 4 bases, with 4 bases between them.

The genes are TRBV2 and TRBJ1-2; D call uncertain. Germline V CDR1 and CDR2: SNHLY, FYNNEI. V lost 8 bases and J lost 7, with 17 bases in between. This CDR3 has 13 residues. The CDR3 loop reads CASRLSGSSGYTF. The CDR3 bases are TGTGCCAGCCGACTCTCGGGGTCAAGTGGCTACACCTTC.

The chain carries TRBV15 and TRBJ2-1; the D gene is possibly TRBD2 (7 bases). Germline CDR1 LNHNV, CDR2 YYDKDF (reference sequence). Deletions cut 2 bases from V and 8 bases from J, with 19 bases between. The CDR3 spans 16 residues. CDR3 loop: CATSRLRDTLADEQFF. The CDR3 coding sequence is TGTGCCACCAGCAGACTACGGGACACCCTAGCGGATGAGCAGTTCTTC.

The CDR3 DNA follows: TGTGCCAGCAGCTCCCGAGGCGGGAACACTGAAGCTTTCTTT. Translation: CASSSRGGNTEAFF. The J gene is TRBJ1-1, the V gene TRBV11-3; D not certain. The CDR3 extends over 14 amino acids. Germline CDR1 and CDR2: SGHNT and YENEEA. Trimming pared 4 bases from V and 1 base from J, leaving 10 bases between.

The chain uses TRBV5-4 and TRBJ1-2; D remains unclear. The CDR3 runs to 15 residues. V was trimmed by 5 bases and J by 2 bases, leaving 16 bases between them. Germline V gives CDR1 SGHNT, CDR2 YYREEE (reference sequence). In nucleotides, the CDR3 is TGTGCCAGCAGACGGTCCGCAGGCGAAAACTATGGCTACACCTTC. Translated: CASRRSAGENYGYTF.

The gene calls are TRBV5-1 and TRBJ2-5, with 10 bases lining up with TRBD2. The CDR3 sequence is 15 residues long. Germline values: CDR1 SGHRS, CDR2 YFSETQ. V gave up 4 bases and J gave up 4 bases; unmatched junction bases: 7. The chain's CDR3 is CASSVLAGVGETQYF. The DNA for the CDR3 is TGCGCCAGCAGCGTTCTAGCGGGGGTTGGAGAGACCCAGTACTTC.

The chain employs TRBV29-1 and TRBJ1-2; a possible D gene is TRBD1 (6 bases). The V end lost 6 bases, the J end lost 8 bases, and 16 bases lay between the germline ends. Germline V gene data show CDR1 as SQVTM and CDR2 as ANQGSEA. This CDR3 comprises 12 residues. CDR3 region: CSVASGANGYTF. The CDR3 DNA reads TGCAGCGTCGCCTCAGGGGCGAACGGCTACACCTTC.

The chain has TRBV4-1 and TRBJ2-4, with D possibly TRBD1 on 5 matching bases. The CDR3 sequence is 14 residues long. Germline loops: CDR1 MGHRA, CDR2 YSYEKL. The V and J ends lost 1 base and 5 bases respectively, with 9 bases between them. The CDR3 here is CASSQVPTENIQYF. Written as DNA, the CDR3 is TGCGCCAGCAGCCAAGTTCCGACAGAAAACATTCAGTACTTC.

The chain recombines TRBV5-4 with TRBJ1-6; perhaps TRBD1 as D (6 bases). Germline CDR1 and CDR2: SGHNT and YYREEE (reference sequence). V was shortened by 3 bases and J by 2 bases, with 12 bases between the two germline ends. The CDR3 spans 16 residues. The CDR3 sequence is CASSSREGAYNSPLHF. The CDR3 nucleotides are TGTGCCAGCAGCTCCCGGGAGGGGGCCTATAATTCACCCCTCCACTTT.

The CDR3 region is CASSFAGSNQPQHF. Here the CDR3 DNA reads TGTGCCAGCAGCTTCGCAGGGAGCAATCAGCCCCAGCATTTT. The genes are TRBV5-4 and TRBJ1-5; a weak D match, TRBD1 (5 bases). V was pared by 2 bases and J by 1 base, with 7 bases between. The CDR3 extends over 14 amino acids. Germline CDR1 and CDR2: SGHNT and YYREEE (reference sequence).

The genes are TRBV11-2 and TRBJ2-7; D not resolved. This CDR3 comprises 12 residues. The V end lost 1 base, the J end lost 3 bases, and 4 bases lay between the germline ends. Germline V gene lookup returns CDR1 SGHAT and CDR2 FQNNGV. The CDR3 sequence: CASSLGDYEQYF. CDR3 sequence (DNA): TGTGCCAGCAGCTTAGGGGACTACGAGCAGTACTTC.

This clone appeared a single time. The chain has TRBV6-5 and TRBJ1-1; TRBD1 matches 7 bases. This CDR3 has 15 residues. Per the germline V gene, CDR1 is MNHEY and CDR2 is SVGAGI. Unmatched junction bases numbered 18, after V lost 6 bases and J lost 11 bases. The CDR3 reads CASSQTFDRVAQAFF. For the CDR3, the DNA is TGTGCCAGCAGCCAAACCTTCGACAGGGTGGCCCAGGCTTTCTTT.

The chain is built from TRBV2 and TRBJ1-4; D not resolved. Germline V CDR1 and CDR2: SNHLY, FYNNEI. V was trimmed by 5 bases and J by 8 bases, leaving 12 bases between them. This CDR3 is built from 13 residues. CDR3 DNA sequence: TGTGCCAGCAGTCGTAGACAAGGGGAAAAACTGTTTTTT. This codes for CASSRRQGEKLFF.

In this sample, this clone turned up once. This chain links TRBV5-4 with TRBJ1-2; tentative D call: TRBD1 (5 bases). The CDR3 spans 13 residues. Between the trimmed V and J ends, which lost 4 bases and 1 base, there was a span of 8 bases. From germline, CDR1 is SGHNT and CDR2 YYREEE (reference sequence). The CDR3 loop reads CASSVRGNYGYTF. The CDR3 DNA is TGTGCCAGCAGCGTGAGGGGTAACTATGGCTACACCTTC. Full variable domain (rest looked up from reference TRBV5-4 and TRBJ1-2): ETGVTQSPTHLIKTRGQQVTLRCSSQSGHNTVSWYQQALGQGPQFIFQYYREEENGRGNFPPRFSGLQFPNYSSELNVNALELDDSALYLCASSVRGNYGYTFGSGTRLTVV.

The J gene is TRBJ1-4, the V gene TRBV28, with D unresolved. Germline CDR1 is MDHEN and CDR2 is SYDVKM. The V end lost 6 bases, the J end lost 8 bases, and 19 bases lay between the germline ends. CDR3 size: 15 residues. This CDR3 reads CASSPGGVMREKLFF. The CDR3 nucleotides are TGTGCCAGCAGCCCTGGAGGCGTGATGAGGGAAAAACTGTTTTTT.

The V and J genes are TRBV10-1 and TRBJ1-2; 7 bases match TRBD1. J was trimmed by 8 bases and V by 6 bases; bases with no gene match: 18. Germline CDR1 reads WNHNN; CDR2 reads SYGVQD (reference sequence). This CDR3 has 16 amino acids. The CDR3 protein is CASSEGQVAQGYGYTF. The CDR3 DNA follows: TGCGCCAGCAGCGAAGGACAGGTTGCTCAGGGGTACGGCTACACCTTC.

CDR3 residues: CATNRGSSNQPQHF. The CDR3 region has the DNA TGTGCCACCAACAGGGGTTCTAGCAATCAGCCCCAGCATTTT. The J gene is TRBJ1-5, the V gene TRBV10-3, with TRBD1 matching 7 bases. Germline V gene lookup returns CDR1 ENHRY and CDR2 SYGVKD. CDR3 length: 14 amino acids. V shed 10 bases and J 0 bases; nucleotides not matched to a gene: 6.

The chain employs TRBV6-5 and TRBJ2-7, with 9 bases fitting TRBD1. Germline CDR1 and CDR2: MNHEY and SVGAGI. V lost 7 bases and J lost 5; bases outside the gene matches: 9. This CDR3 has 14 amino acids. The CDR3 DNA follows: TGTGCCAGCAATCGTGGGACAGGGATGAACGAGCAGTACTTC. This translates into CASNRGTGMNEQYF.

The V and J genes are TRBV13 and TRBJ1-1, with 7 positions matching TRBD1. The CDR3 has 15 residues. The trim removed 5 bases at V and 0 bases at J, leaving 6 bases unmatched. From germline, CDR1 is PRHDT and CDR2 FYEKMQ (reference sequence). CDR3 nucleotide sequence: TGTGCCAGCAGCCTCGGGACAGCCGTGAACACTGAAGCTTTCTTT. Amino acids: CASSLGTAVNTEAFF. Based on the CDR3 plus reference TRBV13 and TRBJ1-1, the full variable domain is AAGVIQSPRHLIKEKRETATLKCYPIPRHDTVYWYQQGPGQDPQFLISFYEKMQSDKGSIPDRFSAQQFSDYHSELNMSSLELGDSALYFCASSLGTAVNTEAFFGQGTRLTVV.

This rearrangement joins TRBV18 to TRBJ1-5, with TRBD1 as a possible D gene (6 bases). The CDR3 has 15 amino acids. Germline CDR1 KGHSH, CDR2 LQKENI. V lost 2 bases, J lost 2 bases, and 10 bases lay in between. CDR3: CASSPAAGGNQPQHF. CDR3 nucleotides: TGTGCCAGCTCACCAGCGGCAGGGGGCAATCAGCCCCAGCATTTT.